This T cell receptor (beta chain) was documented in a study of blood T cells in healthy people across ages. A second about 6 to 11 cycle PCR used barcoded and J-beta primers. TCRdb reanalysed the 5' RACE reads using MiXCR and keeps one entry per CDR3 protein. Among approximately 810,000 distinct CDR3 sequences, more than 25% were seen once, and the ten largest hold 17%. About this clonotype itself: Its antigen is undetermined. One end of the junction varies from germline; a read error may be responsible.

General study findings and limits: PBMCs that were unsorted prevented a conclusive naive versus antigen-experienced comparison.

CDR3 length: 15 residues. The rearrangement links TRBV12-3 or TRBV12-4 to TRBJ2-3, with a tentative D call TRBD1 (5 bases). This receptor was taken from a woman at least 80 years old in good health. Sequenced: blood. The CDR3 is CAGSFKLGPTDTQYF. As DNA, the CDR3 is TGTGCCGGCAGTTTTAAATTGGGGCCCACAGATACGCAGTATTTT.